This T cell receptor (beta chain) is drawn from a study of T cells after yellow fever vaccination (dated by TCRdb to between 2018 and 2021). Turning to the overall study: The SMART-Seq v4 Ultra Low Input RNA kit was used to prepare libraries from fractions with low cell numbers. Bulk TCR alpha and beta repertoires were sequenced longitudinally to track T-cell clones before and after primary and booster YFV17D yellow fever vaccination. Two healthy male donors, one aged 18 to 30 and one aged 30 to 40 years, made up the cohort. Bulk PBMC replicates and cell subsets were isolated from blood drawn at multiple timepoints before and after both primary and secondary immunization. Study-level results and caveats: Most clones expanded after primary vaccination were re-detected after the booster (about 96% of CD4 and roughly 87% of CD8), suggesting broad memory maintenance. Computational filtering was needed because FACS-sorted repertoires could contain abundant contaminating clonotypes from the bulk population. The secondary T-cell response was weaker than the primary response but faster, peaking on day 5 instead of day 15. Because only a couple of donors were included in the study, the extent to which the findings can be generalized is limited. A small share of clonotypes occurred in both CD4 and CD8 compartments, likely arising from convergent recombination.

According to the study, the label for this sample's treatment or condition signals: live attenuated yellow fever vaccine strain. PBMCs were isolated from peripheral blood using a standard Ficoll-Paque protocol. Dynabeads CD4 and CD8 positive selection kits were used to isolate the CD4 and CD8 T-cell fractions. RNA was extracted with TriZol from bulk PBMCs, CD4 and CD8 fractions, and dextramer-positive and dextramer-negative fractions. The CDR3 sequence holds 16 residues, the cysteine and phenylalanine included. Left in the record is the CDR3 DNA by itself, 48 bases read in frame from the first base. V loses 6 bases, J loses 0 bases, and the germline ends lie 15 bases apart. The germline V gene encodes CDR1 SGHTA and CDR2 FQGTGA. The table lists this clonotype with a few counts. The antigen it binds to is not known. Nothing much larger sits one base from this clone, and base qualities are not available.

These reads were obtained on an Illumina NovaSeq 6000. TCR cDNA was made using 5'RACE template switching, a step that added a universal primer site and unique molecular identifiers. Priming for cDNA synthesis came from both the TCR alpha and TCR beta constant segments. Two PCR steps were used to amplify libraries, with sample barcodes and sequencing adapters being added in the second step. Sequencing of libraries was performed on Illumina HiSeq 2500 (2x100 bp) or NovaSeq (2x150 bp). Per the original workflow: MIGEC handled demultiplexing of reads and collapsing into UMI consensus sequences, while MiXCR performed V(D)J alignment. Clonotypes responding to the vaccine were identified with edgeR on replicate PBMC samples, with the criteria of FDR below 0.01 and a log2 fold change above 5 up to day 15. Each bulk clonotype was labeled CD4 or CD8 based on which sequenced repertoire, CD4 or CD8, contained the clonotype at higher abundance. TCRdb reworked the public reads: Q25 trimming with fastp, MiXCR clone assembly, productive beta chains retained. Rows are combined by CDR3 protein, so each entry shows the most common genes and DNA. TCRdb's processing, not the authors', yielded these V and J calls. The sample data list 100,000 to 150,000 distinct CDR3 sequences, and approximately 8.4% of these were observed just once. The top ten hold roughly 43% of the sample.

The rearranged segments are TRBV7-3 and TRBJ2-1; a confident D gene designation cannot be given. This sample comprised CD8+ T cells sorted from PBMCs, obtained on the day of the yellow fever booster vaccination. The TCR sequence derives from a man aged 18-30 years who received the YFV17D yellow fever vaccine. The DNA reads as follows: TGTGCCAGCAGTTACGGCTCCTGGAGCTCCTACAATGAGCAGTTCTTC. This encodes CASSYGSWSSYNEQFF.